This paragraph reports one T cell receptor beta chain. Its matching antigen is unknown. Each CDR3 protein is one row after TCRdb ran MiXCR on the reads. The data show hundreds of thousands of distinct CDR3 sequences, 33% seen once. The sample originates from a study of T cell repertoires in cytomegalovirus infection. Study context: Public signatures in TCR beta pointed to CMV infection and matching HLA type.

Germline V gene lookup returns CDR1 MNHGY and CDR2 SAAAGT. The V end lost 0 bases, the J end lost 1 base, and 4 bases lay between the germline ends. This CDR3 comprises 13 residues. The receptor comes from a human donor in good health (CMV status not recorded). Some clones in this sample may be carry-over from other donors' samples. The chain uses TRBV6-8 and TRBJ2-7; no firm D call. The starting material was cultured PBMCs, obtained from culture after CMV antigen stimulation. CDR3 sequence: CASSYSKSYEQYF. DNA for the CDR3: TGTGCCAGCAGTTACTCCAAATCCTACGAGCAGTACTTC.